This entry concerns a single T cell receptor (beta chain). Its antigen is undetermined. This sample is part of a study of T cell responses to AZD1222 COVID-19 vaccine. Regarding the study as a whole: Among the donors, most were white British and more were female, and clonal diversity was possibly underestimated. As reported, nearly half of all spike-specific TCRs target variant regions that are unmutated.

The table came from immunoSEQ multiplex PCR; TCRdb's copy has only in-frame clones and leaves some out. The sample records around 60,000 clones, around nine tenths being singletons. The V gene's germline CDR1 is MNHEY and CDR2 SVGEGT. This CDR3 is 13 amino acids long. V was cut by 2 bases and J by 1 base, with 3 bases left in between. The input for sequencing was peripheral blood, taken 28 days after the second dose of the MenACWY control vaccine. The TCR comes from an adult who received the MenACWY meningococcal vaccine as a control. J is TRBJ1-5 and V is TRBV6-2 or TRBV6-3; D remains unclear. In DNA form, the CDR3 reads TGTGCCAGCAGTTACGGAAGCAATCAGCCCCAGCATTTT. This encodes CASSYGSNQPQHF.